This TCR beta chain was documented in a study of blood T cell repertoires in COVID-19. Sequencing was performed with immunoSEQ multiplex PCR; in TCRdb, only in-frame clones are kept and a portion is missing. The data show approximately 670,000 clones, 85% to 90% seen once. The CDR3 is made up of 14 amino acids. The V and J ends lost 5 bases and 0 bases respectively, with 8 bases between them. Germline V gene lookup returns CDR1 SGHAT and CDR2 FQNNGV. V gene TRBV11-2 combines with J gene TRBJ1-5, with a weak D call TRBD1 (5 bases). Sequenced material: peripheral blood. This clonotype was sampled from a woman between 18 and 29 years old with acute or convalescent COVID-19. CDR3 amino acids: CASSPDISNQPQHF. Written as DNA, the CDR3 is TGTGCCAGCAGCCCGGACATTAGCAATCAGCCCCAGCATTTT.